This T cell receptor (beta chain) was retrieved from a study of blood T cell repertoires in COVID-19. Study background: COVID-19 samples from acute and convalescent phases originated in the United States, Italy and Spain. Sources were T cells, B-cell-depleted T cells, or PBMCs; the material itself was cDNA or gDNA.

This CDR3 comprises 15 residues. Losses at the gene ends were 3 bases for V and 4 bases for J; bases not matched to a gene: 8. Germline CDR1 is SQVTM and CDR2 is ANQGSEA. This clone was observed a few times. Original processing methods: Nucleated cell number was recorded as an estimate derived from reference gene primer amplification. Libraries were prepared by immunoSEQ multiplex PCR; TCRdb keeps only in-frame clonotypes and omits some of them. That table furnishes V, J and clone size, whereas the DNA furnished D and trimming. The profile shows about 200,000 clones, around nine tenths of them singletons.

The V and J genes are TRBV29-1 and TRBJ1-2; 10 bases are a match to TRBD1. Sequencing used peripheral blood. The TCR sequence derives from a man between 50 and 59 years old with acute or convalescent COVID-19. The CDR3 nucleotides are TGCAGCGTTGATTACGGGACAGGGGTCCCCTATGGCTACACCTTC. It is translated as CSVDYGTGVPYGYTF.